Listed here are 27 T cell receptor beta chains from one sample, sequenced in a study of early T cells in non-severe SARS-CoV-2 infection. TCRdb itself ran the 5' RACE reads through MiXCR, one entry per CDR3 protein. The table records about 48,000 distinct CDR3 sequences, roughly 9.8% of them present only once. The material sequenced was whole blood. The source is an adult who was a healthcare worker with PCR-confirmed SARS-CoV-2 infection or an uninfected control (not recorded which).

This clonotype was picked up many times. The chain joins TRBV20-1 to TRBJ2-3; TRBD2 aligns across 9 bases. CDR1 DFQATT and CDR2 SNEGSKA come from the germline V gene (reference sequence). After removal of 3 bases from V and 2 bases from J, the junction contained 9 bases not matched to a gene. This CDR3 has 16 amino acids. CDR3 DNA: TGCAGTGCTAGTTTGCGGGAGGGCCGGAACACAGATACGCAGTATTTT. Translating it yields CSASLREGRNTDTQYF.

This clonotype was detected only a few times. This rearrangement joins TRBV5-1 to TRBJ1-1; 10 bases map to TRBD1. With V trimmed by 0 bases and J by 4 bases, 3 bases remained unmatched. CDR1 is SGHRS and CDR2 is YFSETQ in the germline V gene. The CDR3 extends over 15 amino acids. The chain's CDR3 is CASSLEGTGATEAFF. CDR3 DNA sequence: TGCGCCAGCAGCTTGGAAGGGACAGGGGCCACTGAAGCTTTCTTT. Full variable domain (missing parts from reference TRBV5-1 and TRBJ1-1): KAGVTQTPRYLIKTRGQQVTLSCSPISGHRSVSWYQQTPGQGLQFLFEYFSETQRNKGNFPGRFSGRQFSNSRSEMNVSTLELGDSALYLCASSLEGTGATEAFFGQGTRLTVV.

This clonotype was seen only a few times. The chain recombines TRBV28 with TRBJ2-7; 10 bases map to TRBD1. CDR1 and CDR2 from the germline V gene are MDHEN and SYDVKM. The V segment lost 7 bases and the J segment 5 bases; nucleotides outside the gene matches: 8. The CDR3 is 14 residues long. The CDR3 reads CASIAGQGINEQYF. CDR3 sequence (DNA): TGTGCCAGCATCGCGGGACAGGGGATAAACGAGCAGTACTTC.

This clonotype was found many times. V usage is TRBV10-3 and J usage is TRBJ2-1, with D uncertain. This CDR3 comprises 12 residues. Trimming took 9 bases from V and 10 from J, leaving 16 bases between them. Germline V gene lookup returns CDR1 ENHRY and CDR2 SYGVKD. CDR3 nucleotides: TGTGCCATAAGAGGCCCACCTGGGGAGCAGTTCTTC. It specifies CAIRGPPGEQFF.

This clonotype was seen at least ten times. The chain carries TRBV28 and TRBJ2-1; 8 bases map to TRBD2. V shed 5 bases and J 9 bases; nucleotides not matched to a gene: 15. CDR1 MDHEN and CDR2 SYDVKM come from the germline V gene. CDR3 length: 16 residues. DNA of the CDR3: TGTGCCAGCAGTCCCGGGACTAGGGATTTGCGGGGTGAGCAGTTCTTC. This codes for CASSPGTRDLRGEQFF.

This clonotype was counted at least ten times. This chain links TRBV6-1 with TRBJ2-3; D not certain. This CDR3 is built from 14 residues. The ends were cut back, 7 bases at V and 0 bases at J, with 11 bases in the middle. Germline V gene data show CDR1 as MNHNS and CDR2 as SASEGT. CDR3 amino acids: CASKQLSSTDTQYF. The CDR3 bases are TGTGCCAGCAAGCAGTTATCGAGCACAGATACGCAGTATTTT.

The rearrangement joins TRBV7-9 to TRBJ2-3; 7 bases are a match to TRBD1. Germline V gene lookup returns CDR1 SEHNR and CDR2 FQNEAQ (reference sequence). Unmatched junction bases numbered 20, after V lost 5 bases and J lost 12 bases. CDR3 size: 16 residues. The CDR3 nucleotides are TGTGCCAGCAGCGTCCCCGGGACAGCCCTTCAGGTTCCCCAGTATTTT. As protein: CASSVPGTALQVPQYF.

This clonotype was seen ten or more times. The chain is built from TRBV29-1 and TRBJ1-1, with TRBD1 as a possible D gene (5 bases). V lost 4 bases, J lost 1 base, and 16 bases lay in between. The CDR3 has 15 amino acids. Germline V CDR1 and CDR2: SQVTM, ANQGSEA. The CDR3 bases are TGCAGCGTTGCCCCTCAGAGACAGACGAACACTGAAGCTTTCTTT. Translation gives CSVAPQRQTNTEAFF.

The sample holds a few counts of this clonotype. This sequence joins TRBV28 and TRBJ2-1, with 9 bases lining up with TRBD1. The length of the CDR3 is 12 residues. The V gene's germline CDR1 is MDHEN and CDR2 SYDVKM. The ends lost 8 bases at V and 15 bases at J; junction bases unmatched: 11. The CDR3: CASHMKGTGWFF. The CDR3 region has the DNA TGTGCCAGCCATATGAAGGGGACAGGGTGGTTCTTC. Full variable domain (remainder filled in from reference TRBV28 and TRBJ2-1): DVKVTQSSRYLVKRTGEKVFLECVQDMDHENMFWYRQDPGLGLRLIYFSYDVKMKEKGDIPEGYSVSREKKERFSLILESASTNQTSMYLCASHMKGTGWFFGPGTRLTVL.

The J gene is TRBJ1-1, the V gene TRBV29-1, with 7 bases that match TRBD1. Per germline, CDR1 SQVTM and CDR2 ANQGSEA. The CDR3 covers 12 residues. Trimming at V came to 4 bases and at J to 5 bases, leaving 4 bases not matched to a gene. CDR3 DNA: TGCAGCGTTGCAACAGGGGTAACTGAAGCTTTCTTT. Its translation is CSVATGVTEAFF. The complete variable domain, with remaining parts taken from reference TRBV29-1 and TRBJ1-1, reads SAVISQKPSRDICQRGTSLTIQCQVDSQVTMMFWYRQQPGQSLTLIATANQGSEATYESGFVIDKFPISRPNLTFSTLTVSNMSPEDSSIYLCSVATGVTEAFFGQGTRLTVV.

This clonotype was found a few times. J is TRBJ2-7 and V is TRBV11-2; perhaps TRBD1 as D (6 bases). The CDR3 contains 16 residues. Germline assignment: CDR1 SGHAT and CDR2 FQNNGV. V dropped 5 bases and J dropped 0 bases, with 17 bases sitting between them. CDR3 residues: CASSPQDRRYSYEQYF. The DNA for the CDR3 is TGTGCCAGCAGCCCTCAGGACAGACGATACTCCTACGAGCAGTACTTC.

This clonotype is deemed medium-sized (0.01 to 0.1%). The V call is TRBV4-1, the J call TRBJ1-2; D ambiguous. This CDR3 spans 14 amino acids. CDR1 and CDR2 from the germline V gene are MGHRA and YSYEKL. Trimming removed 3 bases from V and 4 bases from J, with 12 bases in between. The CDR3 protein is CASSHEGSSYGYTF. The CDR3, as DNA: TGCGCCAGCAGCCATGAAGGGTCGAGCTATGGCTACACCTTC.

This clonotype was picked up many times. The chain has TRBV5-8 and TRBJ2-3, with 9 nucleotides matching TRBD2. V lost 3 bases and J lost 1; bases outside the gene matches: 3. This CDR3 region has 15 residues. Germline lookup yields CDR1 SGHTS and CDR2 YDEGEE. The CDR3 loop reads CASSSGLARTDTQYF. The DNA for the CDR3 is TGTGCCAGCAGCTCCGGACTAGCGCGCACAGATACGCAGTATTTT.

The V and J genes are TRBV19 and TRBJ1-2, with D unresolved. V was clipped by 7 bases and J by 1 base, with 19 bases between them. The CDR3 runs to 16 residues. CDR1 and CDR2 (germline): LNHDA, SQIVND (reference sequence). The DNA for the CDR3 is TGTGCCAGTACATCGGAGCAGAGGCCAATTAACTATGGCTACACCTTC. It is translated as CASTSEQRPINYGYTF. The full variable domain, in which reference TRBV19 and TRBJ1-2 provide the parts outside the CDR3, is DGGITQSPKYLFRKEGQNVTLSCEQNLNHDAMYWYRQDPGQGLRLIYYSQIVNDFQKGDIAEGYSVSREKKESFPLTVTSAQKNPTAFYLCASTSEQRPINYGYTFGSGTRLTVV.

The CDR3, as DNA: TGTGCCACCAGTGACCCTCGGACAGGGGGAAACAATCAGCCCCAGCATTTT. It is translated as CATSDPRTGGNNQPQHF. This chain connects TRBV24-1 to TRBJ1-5, with 10 bases matching TRBD1. The CDR3 consists of 17 residues. Germline CDR1 is KGHDR and CDR2 is SFDVKD. J lost 3 bases, V lost 4 bases, and 8 bases had no gene match.

In this sample, this clonotype turned up many times. The chain has TRBV20-1 and TRBJ2-7, with unresolved D. The ends were cut back, 0 bases at V and 4 bases at J, with 7 bases in the middle. Germline loops: CDR1 DFQATT, CDR2 SNEGSKA (reference sequence). This CDR3 has 12 amino acids. CDR3 protein: CSARESEYEQYF. CDR3 DNA: TGCAGTGCTAGAGAATCAGAGTACGAGCAGTACTTC.

At least ten counts were recorded for this clonotype. The chain recombines TRBV7-8 with TRBJ2-1, with TRBD1 matching 8 bases. This CDR3 has 16 amino acids. The germline CDR1 and CDR2 sequences are SGHVS and FQNEAQ. With V trimmed by 5 bases and J by 1 base, 7 bases remained unmatched. The CDR3 sequence is CASSVRTGRSYNEQFF. CDR3 nucleotides: TGTGCCAGCAGCGTAAGGACAGGGCGGTCCTACAATGAGCAGTTCTTC.

This clonotype was observed at least ten times. This chain links TRBV20-1 with TRBJ1-1, with TRBD1 matching 11 bases. Germline lookup yields CDR1 DFQATT and CDR2 SNEGSKA (reference sequence). With 1 base clipped from V and 2 bases from J, the junction kept 15 bases outside the gene matches. CDR3 length equals 19 residues. The CDR3 sequence: CSARGFGRDRGTPNTEAFF. The CDR3 DNA follows: TGCAGTGCTAGAGGATTCGGAAGGGACAGGGGGACCCCCAACACTGAAGCTTTCTTT.

V gene TRBV9 combines with J gene TRBJ1-2, with D unclear. The V gene lost 0 bases and the J gene lost 3 bases, with 9 bases spanning the gap. This CDR3 region has 14 residues. Germline V lookup: CDR1 SGDLS, CDR2 YYNGEE. The CDR3 nucleotides are TGTGCCAGCAGCGTAGGGGAGGCCCACTATGGCTACACCTTC. Its translation: CASSVGEAHYGYTF. The whole variable domain, remainder taken from reference TRBV9 and TRBJ1-2, is DSGVTQTPKHLITATGQRVTLRCSPRSGDLSVYWYQQSLDQGLQFLIQYYNGEERAKGNILERFSAQQFPDLHSELNLSSLELGDSALYFCASSVGEAHYGYTFGSGTRLTVV.

The rearrangement links TRBV11-2 to TRBJ2-7; perhaps TRBD1 as D (6 bases). Germline V gene lookup returns CDR1 SGHAT and CDR2 FQNNGV. Trimming took off 5 bases at V and 0 bases at J, with 14 bases between the two ends. CDR3 length: 15 amino acids. The CDR3 reads CASSLDRYRSYEQYF. The CDR3 region has the DNA TGTGCCAGCAGCCTCGACAGGTACCGCTCCTACGAGCAGTACTTC.

The chain joins TRBV12-3 or TRBV12-4 to TRBJ2-3, with 7 bases fitting TRBD2. V trimming: 6 bases; J trimming: 4 bases; junction bases outside the gene matches: 7. There are 14 residues in the CDR3. The CDR3 reads CASRRSGAADTQYF. CDR3 bases: TGTGCCAGCAGAAGAAGCGGGGCGGCAGATACGCAGTATTTT.

This clonotype showed up many times. This sequence joins TRBV4-2 and TRBJ2-7; 7 bases agree with TRBD1. The CDR3 sequence is 15 residues long. V lost 0 bases to trimming and J lost 4 bases; unmatched junction nucleotides: 6. In germline, CDR1 is LGHNA, CDR2 YNFKEQ. The CDR3 loop is CASSQDRGQVYEQYF. The CDR3 bases are TGTGCCAGCAGCCAAGATCGCGGACAGGTTTACGAGCAGTACTTC.

This clonotype was seen at least ten times. This rearrangement joins TRBV19 to TRBJ1-1; 7 bases are a match to TRBD1. The CDR3 is 13 amino acids. The germline gives CDR1 LNHDA, CDR2 SQIVND (reference sequence). The V gene end was trimmed by 6 bases and the J gene end by 5 bases; junction bases not matched to a gene: 6. The CDR3 DNA follows: TGTGCCAGTAGCCTGACAGGGCGGACTGAAGCTTTCTTT. Encoded protein: CASSLTGRTEAFF.

CDR3 sequence (DNA): TGCAGCGTTGATTCCCGAGGACTAGCGGGTACCGCCCGTACGCAGTATTTT. This gives the protein CSVDSRGLAGTARTQYF. The V gene is TRBV29-1, the J gene TRBJ2-3; 11 bases are shared with TRBD2. The V segment lost 3 bases and the J segment 8 bases; nucleotides outside the gene matches: 16. CDR3 length: 17 residues. Per the germline V gene, CDR1 is SQVTM and CDR2 is ANQGSEA.

The chain joins TRBV2 to TRBJ2-1; D is uncertain. CDR1 is SNHLY, CDR2 FYNNEI, per germline. The CDR3 runs to 13 residues. Trimming removed 4 bases at V and 5 bases at J, with 9 bases between. CDR3 amino acids: CASSVNRNNEQFF. The CDR3, as DNA: TGTGCCAGCAGTGTCAACAGAAACAATGAGCAGTTCTTC.

Concerning this clonotype itself: This may stem from a read error, because a much larger clone lies one nucleotide away. Given the absence of the conserved phenylalanine or tryptophan at the CDR3 end, a read error is likely. The rearrangement joins TRBV9 to TRBJ2-1, with 9 bases aligning to TRBD2. The V gene's germline CDR1 is SGDLS and CDR2 YYNGEE. The junction had 6 bases not matched to a gene; V was cut back by 1 base and J by 7 bases. CDR3 length equals 15 residues. CDR3 DNA sequence: TGTGCCAGCAGCGTAAGCCCTAGCGGGACGAATGAGCAGTTCCTC. This gives the protein CASSVSPSGTNEQFL.

This chain joins TRBV11-2 and TRBJ2-3, with D possibly matching TRBD1 (5 bases). This CDR3 contains 12 residues. Per the germline V gene, CDR1 is SGHAT and CDR2 is FQNNGV. The V end lost 3 bases, the J end lost 6 bases, and 7 bases lay between the germline ends. The CDR3 region is CASSLTEDTQYF. For the CDR3, the DNA is TGTGCCAGCAGCTTGACAGAGGATACGCAGTATTTT.